This TCR beta chain derives from a study of T cell responses to AZD1222 COVID-19 vaccine. Notes on the study in general: It should be noted that donors were predominantly white British and more often female, and clonal diversity was possibly underestimated.

Some clones are missing from TCRdb's copy, which holds only in-frame ones; the method was immunoSEQ multiplex PCR. Of some 120,000 clones listed, approximately 93% are singletons. Remarks on this clone: Its matching antigen is unknown.

CDR1 is SGHVS, CDR2 FQNEAQ, per germline. Trimming cost V 3 bases and J 6 bases, with 9 bases left between them. The CDR3 contains 12 residues. This sequence was found in an adult in good health. This material consisted of peripheral blood, taken on day 0 of AZD1222 vaccination. The chain uses TRBV7-8 and TRBJ2-7; either TRBD1 or TRBD2 may supply D (5 bases each). CDR3 nucleotides: TGTGCCAGCAGCTTTGGGGGTAGCGAGCAGTACTTC. As protein: CASSFGGSEQYF.